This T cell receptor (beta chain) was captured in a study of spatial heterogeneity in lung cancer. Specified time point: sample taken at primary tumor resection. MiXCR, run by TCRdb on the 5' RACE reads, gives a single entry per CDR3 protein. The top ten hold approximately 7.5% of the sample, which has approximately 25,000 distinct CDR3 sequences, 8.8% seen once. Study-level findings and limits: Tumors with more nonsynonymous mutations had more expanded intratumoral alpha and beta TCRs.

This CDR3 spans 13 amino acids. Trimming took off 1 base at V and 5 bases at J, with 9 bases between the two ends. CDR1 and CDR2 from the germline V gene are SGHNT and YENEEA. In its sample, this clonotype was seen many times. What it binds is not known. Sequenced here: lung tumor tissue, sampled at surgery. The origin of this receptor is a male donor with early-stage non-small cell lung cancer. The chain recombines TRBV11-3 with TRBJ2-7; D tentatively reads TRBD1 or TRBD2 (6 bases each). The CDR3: CASSLGGANEQYF. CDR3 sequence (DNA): TGTGCCAGCAGCTTAGGGGGGGCTAACGAGCAGTACTTC.